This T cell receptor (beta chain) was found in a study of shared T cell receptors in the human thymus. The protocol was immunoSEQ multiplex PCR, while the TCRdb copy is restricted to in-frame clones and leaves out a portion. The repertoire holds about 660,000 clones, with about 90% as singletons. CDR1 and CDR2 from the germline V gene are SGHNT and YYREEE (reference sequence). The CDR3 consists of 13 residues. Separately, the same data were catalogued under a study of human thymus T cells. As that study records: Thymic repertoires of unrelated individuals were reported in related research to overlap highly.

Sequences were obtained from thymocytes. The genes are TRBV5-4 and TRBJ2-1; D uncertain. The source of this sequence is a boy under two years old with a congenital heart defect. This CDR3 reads CATAVSSYNEQFF. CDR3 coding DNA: TGTGCTACGGCGGTTAGCTCCTACAATGAGCAGTTCTTC. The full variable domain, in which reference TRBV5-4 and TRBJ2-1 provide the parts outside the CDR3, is ETGVTQSPTHLIKTRGQQVTLRCSSQSGHNTVSWYQQALGQGPQFIFQYYREEENGRGNFPPRFSGLQFPNYSSELNVNALELDDSALYLCATAVSSYNEQFFGPGTRLTVL.